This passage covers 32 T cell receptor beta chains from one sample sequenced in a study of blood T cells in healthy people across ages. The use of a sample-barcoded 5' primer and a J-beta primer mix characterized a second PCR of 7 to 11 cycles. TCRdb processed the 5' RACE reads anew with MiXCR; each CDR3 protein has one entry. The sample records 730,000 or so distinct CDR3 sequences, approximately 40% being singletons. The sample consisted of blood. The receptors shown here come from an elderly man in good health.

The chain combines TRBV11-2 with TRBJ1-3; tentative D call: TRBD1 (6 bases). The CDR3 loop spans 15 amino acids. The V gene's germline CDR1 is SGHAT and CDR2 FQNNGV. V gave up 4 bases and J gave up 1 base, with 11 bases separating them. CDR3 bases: TGTGCCAGCAGCTACGGGGGCGGATCTGGAAACACCATATATTTT. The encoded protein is CASSYGGGSGNTIYF.

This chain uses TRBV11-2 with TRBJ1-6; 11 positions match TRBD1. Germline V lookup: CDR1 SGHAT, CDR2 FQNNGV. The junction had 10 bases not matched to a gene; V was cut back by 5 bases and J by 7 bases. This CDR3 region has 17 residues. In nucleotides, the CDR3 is TGTGCCAGCAGCCTTCGGACAGGGGGCGCTCCGAATTCACCCCTCCACTTT. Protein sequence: CASSLRTGGAPNSPLHF. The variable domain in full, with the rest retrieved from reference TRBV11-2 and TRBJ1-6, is EAGVAQSPRYKIIEKRQSVAFWCNPISGHATLYWYQQILGQGPKLLIQFQNNGVVDDSQLPKDRFSAERLKGVDSTLKIQPAKLEDSAVYLCASSLRTGGAPNSPLHFGNGTRLTVT.

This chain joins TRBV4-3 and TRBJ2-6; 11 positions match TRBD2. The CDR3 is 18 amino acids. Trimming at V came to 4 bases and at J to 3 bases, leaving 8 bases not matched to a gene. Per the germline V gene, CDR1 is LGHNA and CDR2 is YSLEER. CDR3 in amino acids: CASSPQLLAGDGANVLTF. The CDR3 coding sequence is TGCGCCAGCAGCCCGCAATTACTAGCGGGAGATGGGGCCAACGTCCTGACTTTC.

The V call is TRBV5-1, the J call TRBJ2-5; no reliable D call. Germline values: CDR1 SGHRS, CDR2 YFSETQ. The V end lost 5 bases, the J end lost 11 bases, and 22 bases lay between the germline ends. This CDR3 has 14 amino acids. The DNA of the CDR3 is TGCGCCAGCAGTTATCCAAACGCCTTCAATGAGCAGTACTTC. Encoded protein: CASSYPNAFNEQYF.

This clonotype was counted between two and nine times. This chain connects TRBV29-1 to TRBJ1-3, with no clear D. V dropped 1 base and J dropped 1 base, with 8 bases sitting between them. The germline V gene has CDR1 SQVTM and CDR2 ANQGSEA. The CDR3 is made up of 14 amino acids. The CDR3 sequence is CSVEARLSGNTIYF. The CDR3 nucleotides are TGCAGCGTTGAAGCGCGGCTTTCTGGAAACACCATATATTTT.

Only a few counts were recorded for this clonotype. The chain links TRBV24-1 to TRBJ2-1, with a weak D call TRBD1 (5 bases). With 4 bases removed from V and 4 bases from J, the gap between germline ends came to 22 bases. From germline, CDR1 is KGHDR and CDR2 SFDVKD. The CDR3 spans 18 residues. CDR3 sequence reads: CATSDVTGGAGPYNEQFF. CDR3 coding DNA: TGTGCCACCAGTGACGTTACAGGTGGGGCCGGACCTTACAATGAGCAGTTCTTC.

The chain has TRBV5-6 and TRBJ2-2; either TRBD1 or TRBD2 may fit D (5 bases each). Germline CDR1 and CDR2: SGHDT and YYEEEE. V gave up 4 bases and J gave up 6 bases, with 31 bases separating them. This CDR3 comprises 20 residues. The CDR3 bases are TGTGCCAGCAGCCCGGAAGGCTGGGGACGGAGAAGGACGTACCCCGGGGAGCTGTTTTTT. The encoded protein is CASSPEGWGRRRTYPGELFF. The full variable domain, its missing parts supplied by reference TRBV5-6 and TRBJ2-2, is DAGVTQSPTHLIKTRGQQVTLRCSPKSGHDTVSWYQQALGQGPQFIFQYYEEEERQRGNFPDRFSGHQFPNYSSELNVNALLLGDSALYLCASSPEGWGRRRTYPGELFFGEGSRLTVL.

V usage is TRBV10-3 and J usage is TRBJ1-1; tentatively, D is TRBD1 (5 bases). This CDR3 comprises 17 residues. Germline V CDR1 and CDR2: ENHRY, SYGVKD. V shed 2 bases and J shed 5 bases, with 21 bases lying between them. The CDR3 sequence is CAISERQSGRLRTEAFF. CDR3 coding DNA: TGTGCCATCAGTGAGAGGCAGTCAGGGAGGCTACGAACTGAAGCTTTCTTT.

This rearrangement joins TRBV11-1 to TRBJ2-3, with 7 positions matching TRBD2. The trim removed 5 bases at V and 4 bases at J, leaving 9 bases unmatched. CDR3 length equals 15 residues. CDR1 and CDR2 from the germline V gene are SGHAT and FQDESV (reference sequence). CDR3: CASSLQRTSSDTQYF. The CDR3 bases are TGTGCCAGCAGCCTCCAACGGACTAGTTCAGATACGCAGTATTTT.

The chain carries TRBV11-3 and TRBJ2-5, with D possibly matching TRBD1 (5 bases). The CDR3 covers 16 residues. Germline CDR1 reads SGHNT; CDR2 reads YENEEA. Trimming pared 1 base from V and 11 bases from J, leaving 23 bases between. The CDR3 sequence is CASSLGGRGGLDEQYF. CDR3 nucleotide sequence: TGTGCCAGCAGCTTAGGGGGCAGAGGTGGTTTGGATGAGCAGTACTTC.

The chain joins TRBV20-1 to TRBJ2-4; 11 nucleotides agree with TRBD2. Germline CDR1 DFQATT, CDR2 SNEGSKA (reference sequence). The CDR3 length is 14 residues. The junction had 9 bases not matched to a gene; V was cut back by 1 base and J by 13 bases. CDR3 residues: CSARGASGGLGQYF. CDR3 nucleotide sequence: TGCAGTGCTAGAGGGGCTAGCGGGGGGCTAGGGCAGTACTTC.

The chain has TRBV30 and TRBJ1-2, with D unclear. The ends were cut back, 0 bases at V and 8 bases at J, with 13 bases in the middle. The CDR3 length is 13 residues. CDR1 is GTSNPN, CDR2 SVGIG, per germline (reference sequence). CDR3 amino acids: CAWSVGRSSGYTF. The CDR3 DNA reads TGTGCCTGGAGTGTAGGGAGGTCGAGCGGCTACACCTTC.

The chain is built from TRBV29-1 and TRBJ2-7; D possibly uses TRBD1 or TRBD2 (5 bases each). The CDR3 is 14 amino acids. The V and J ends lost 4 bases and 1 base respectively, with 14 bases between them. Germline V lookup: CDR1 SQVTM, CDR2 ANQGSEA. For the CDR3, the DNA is TGCAGCGTTGTGGGGGACGGAGAATCCTACGAGCAGTACTTC. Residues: CSVVGDGESYEQYF.

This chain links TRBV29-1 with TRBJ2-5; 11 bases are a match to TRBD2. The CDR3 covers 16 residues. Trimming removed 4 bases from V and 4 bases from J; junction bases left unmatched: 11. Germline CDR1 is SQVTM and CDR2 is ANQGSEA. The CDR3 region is CSVGSLAGGVGETQYF. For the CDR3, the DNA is TGCAGCGTTGGGTCTCTAGCGGGGGGCGTGGGAGAGACCCAGTACTTC. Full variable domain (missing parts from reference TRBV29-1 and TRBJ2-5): SAVISQKPSRDICQRGTSLTIQCQVDSQVTMMFWYRQQPGQSLTLIATANQGSEATYESGFVIDKFPISRPNLTFSTLTVSNMSPEDSSIYLCSVGSLAGGVGETQYFGPGTRLLVL.

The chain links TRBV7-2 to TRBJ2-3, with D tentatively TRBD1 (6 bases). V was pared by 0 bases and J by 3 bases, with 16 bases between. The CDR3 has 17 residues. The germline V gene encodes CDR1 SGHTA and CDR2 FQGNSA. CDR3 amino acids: CASSLATGSHRTDTQYF. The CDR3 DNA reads TGTGCCAGCAGCTTAGCCACAGGGTCTCACAGGACAGATACGCAGTATTTT.

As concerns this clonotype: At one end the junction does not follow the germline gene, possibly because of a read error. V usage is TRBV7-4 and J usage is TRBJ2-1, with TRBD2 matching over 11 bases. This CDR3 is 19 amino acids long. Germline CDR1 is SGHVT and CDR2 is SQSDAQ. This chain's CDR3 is CASSLRFSGRGSSYNKQFF. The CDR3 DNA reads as TGTGCCAGCAGCTTAAGGTTTAGCGGGAGGGGGAGCTCCTACAATAAGCAGTTCTTC.

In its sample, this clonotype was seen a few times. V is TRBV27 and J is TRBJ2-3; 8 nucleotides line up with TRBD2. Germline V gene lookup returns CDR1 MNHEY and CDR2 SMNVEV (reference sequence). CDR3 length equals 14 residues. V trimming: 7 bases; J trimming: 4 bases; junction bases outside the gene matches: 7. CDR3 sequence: CASKPTSVADTQYF. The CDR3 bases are TGTGCCAGCAAGCCGACTAGCGTGGCAGATACGCAGTATTTT.

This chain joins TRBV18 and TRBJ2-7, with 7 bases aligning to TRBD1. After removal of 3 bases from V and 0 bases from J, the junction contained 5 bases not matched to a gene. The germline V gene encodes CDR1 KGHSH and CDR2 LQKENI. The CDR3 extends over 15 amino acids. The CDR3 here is CASSPGQLLSYEQYF. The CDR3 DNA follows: TGTGCCAGCTCACCGGGACAGCTACTCTCCTACGAGCAGTACTTC.

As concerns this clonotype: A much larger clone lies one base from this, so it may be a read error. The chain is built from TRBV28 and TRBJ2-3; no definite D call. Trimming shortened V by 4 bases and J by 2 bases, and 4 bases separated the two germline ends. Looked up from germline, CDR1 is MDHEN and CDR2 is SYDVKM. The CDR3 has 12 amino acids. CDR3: CASSWATDTQYF. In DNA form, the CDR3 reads TGTGCCAGCAGTTGGGCCACAGATACGCAGTATTTT.

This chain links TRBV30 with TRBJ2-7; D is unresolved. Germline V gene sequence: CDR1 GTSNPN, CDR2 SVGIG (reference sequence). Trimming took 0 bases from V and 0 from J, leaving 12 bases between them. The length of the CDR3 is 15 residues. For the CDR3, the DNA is TGTGCCTGGAGTGTAGGCGGTCAGAGCTCCTACGAGCAGTACTTC. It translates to CAWSVGGQSSYEQYF.

CDR3 in amino acids: CASSLGAAQDTQYF. In DNA, the CDR3 is TGTGCCAGCAGCTTAGGAGCGGCGCAAGATACGCAGTATTTT. The chain employs TRBV7-2 and TRBJ2-3; possible D gene TRBD2, 5 bases. The CDR3 is 14 residues long. CDR1 is SGHTA, CDR2 FQGNSA, per germline. V dropped 1 base and J dropped 5 bases, with 10 bases sitting between them.

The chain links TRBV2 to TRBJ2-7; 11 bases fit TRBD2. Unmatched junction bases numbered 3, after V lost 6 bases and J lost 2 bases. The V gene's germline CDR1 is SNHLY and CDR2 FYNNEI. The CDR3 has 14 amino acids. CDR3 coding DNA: TGTGCCAGCAGGGGTAGCGGGAGGGCCTACGAGCAGTACTTC. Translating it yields CASRGSGRAYEQYF.

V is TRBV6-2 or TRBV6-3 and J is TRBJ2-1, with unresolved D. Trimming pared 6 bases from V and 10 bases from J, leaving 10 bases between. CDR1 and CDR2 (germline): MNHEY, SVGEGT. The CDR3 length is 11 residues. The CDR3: CASSRTREQFF. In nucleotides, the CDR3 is TGTGCCAGCAGCCGAACACGGGAGCAGTTCTTC.

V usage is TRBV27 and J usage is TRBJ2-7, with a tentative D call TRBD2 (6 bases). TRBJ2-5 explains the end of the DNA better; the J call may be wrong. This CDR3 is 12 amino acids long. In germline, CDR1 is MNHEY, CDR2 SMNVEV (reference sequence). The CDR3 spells CASGGLGGTQYF. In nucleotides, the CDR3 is TGTGCCAGCGGGGGACTTGGGGGGACCCAGTACTTC.

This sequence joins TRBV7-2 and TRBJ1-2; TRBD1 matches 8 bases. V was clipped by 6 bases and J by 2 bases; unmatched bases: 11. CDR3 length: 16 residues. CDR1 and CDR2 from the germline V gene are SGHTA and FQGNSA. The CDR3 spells CASSYDRGGWNYGYTF. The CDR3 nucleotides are TGTGCCAGCAGTTATGACAGGGGAGGATGGAACTATGGCTACACCTTC.

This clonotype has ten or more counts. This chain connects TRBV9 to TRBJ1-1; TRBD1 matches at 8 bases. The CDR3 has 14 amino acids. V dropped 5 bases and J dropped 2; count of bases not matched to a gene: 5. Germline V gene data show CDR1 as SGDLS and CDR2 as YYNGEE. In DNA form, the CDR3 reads TGTGCCAGCAGTTTACAGGGGGGCAACACTGAAGCTTTCTTT. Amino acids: CASSLQGGNTEAFF.

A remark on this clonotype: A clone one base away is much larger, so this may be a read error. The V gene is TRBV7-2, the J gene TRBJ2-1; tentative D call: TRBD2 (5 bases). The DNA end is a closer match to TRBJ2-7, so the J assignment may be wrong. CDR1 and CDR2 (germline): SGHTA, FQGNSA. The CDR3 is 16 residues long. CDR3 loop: CASSLVAGYSYNEQYF. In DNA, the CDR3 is TGTGCCAGCAGCTTAGTTGCGGGTTACTCCTACAATGAGCAGTACTTC.

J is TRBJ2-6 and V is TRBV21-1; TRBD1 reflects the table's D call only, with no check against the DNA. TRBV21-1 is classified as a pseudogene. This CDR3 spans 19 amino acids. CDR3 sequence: CAGSSSEDRARRGANVLTF. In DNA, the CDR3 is TGTGCCGGCAGCAGCTCTGAGGACAGGGCAAGGCGCGGGGCCAACGTCCTGACTTTC.

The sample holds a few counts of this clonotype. CDR3 amino acids: CASSRRKESSNEQFF. In DNA form, the CDR3 reads TGCGCCAGCAGCCGGCGGAAGGAATCAAGTAATGAGCAGTTCTTC. The chain recombines TRBV4-3 with TRBJ2-1; unclear D gene. Germline CDR1 is LGHNA and CDR2 is YSLEER. Trimming removed 4 bases from V and 7 bases from J, with 17 bases in between. CDR3 length: 15 residues.

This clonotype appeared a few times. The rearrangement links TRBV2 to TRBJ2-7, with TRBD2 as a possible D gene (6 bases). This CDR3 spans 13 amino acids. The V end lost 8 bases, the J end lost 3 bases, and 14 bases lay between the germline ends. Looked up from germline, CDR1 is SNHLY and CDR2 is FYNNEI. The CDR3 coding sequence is TGTGCCAGCCTTAGCGGCCTAATCTACGAGCAGTACTTC. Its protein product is CASLSGLIYEQYF.

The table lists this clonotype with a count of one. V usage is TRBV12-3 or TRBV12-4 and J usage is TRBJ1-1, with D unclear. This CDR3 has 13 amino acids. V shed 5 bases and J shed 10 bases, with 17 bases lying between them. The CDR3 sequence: CASSPQTRATAFF. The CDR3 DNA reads TGTGCCAGCAGTCCCCAAACGAGGGCCACAGCTTTCTTT.

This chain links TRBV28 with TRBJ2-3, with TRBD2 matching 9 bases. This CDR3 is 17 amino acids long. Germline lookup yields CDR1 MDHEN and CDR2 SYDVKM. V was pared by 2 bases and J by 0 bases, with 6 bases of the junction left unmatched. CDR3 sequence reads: CASSLRGSGRSTDTQYF. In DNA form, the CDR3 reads TGTGCCAGCAGTTTAAGGGGTAGCGGGAGAAGCACAGATACGCAGTATTTT. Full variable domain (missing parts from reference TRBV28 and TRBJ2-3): DVKVTQSSRYLVKRTGEKVFLECVQDMDHENMFWYRQDPGLGLRLIYFSYDVKMKEKGDIPEGYSVSREKKERFSLILESASTNQTSMYLCASSLRGSGRSTDTQYFGPGTRLTVL.